This T cell receptor (beta chain) was obtained from a study of T cells in Graves' hyperthyroidism and ophthalmopathy. Researchers amplified the TCR beta CDR3 regions from RNA transcripts. HTBI primers drove first-round RT-PCR of the TCR CDR3. TCRdb processed the multiplex PCR reads anew with MiXCR; each CDR3 protein has one entry. Among fewer than 500,000 distinct CDR3 sequences listed, 13% were seen once. Overall study results and limits: Most thyroid clonotypes with frequency above 0.001 were detected in blood.

Comments on this clonotype: Antigen specificity is unknown.

This CDR3 has 14 residues. From germline, CDR1 is SNHLY and CDR2 FYNNEI. V was shortened by 6 bases and J by 3 bases, with 14 bases between the two germline ends. The rearrangement links TRBV2 to TRBJ1-1, with D perhaps TRBD1 (5 bases). This TCR came from a man aged 30 to 39 with Graves' hyperthyroidism that later progressed to Graves' ophthalmopathy. What was sequenced was blood. DNA of the CDR3: TGTGCCAGCAGAGGAGACAGCTCTTACACTGAAGCTTTCTTT. This sequence encodes CASRGDSSYTEAFF.